The 9 T cell receptor beta chains in this list originate from one sample, sequenced in a study of CD8+CD57+ T cells in acquired aplastic anemia. Template material for TCR beta VDJ and CDR3 profiling consisted of genomic DNA. MiXCR, applied by TCRdb to the reads, yields one record per CDR3 protein. The table shows about 240,000 distinct CDR3 sequences, with around 45% occurring only once. Patients picked for sequencing had shown CD8+CD57+ cell expansion detected by flow cytometry. Specimen: sorted CD4+, CD8+, or CD8+CD57+ T cells (not recorded which) from PBMCs. These receptors were obtained from a human donor with aplastic anemia.

This clonotype turned up a few times. The chain links TRBV19 to TRBJ1-1, with D maybe TRBD1 (6 bases). The CDR3 spans 15 residues. Germline values: CDR1 LNHDA, CDR2 SQIVND (reference sequence). Trimming cost V 4 bases and J 2 bases, with 14 bases left between them. In DNA form, the CDR3 reads TGTGCCAGTAGTAAGGCTGACAGGAGAAACACTGAAGCTTTCTTT. This codes for CASSKADRRNTEAFF.

This clonotype was seen a single time. V usage is TRBV29-1 and J usage is TRBJ1-1, with D hard to call. Per germline, CDR1 SQVTM and CDR2 ANQGSEA. Trimming pared 1 base from V and 3 bases from J, leaving 9 bases between. The CDR3 has 13 residues. CDR3 coding DNA: TGCAGCGTTGAAGGCAGGTTCGACACTGAAGCTTTCTTT. Residues: CSVEGRFDTEAFF.

This clonotype has only a few counts. This chain connects TRBV28 to TRBJ2-1, with D maybe TRBD1 (6 bases). The CDR3 loop spans 14 amino acids. The V and J ends lost 2 bases and 9 bases respectively, with 14 bases between them. Germline CDR1 and CDR2: MDHEN and SYDVKM. As DNA, the CDR3 is TGTGCCAGCAGTTTAACAGGGACGACTGCTGAGCAGTTCTTC. Its protein product is CASSLTGTTAEQFF.

In this sample, this clonotype turned up many times. V is TRBV9 and J is TRBJ2-1, with 9 bases matching TRBD2. This CDR3 region has 15 residues. CDR1 and CDR2 from the germline V gene are SGDLS and YYNGEE. The V gene end was trimmed by 0 bases and the J gene end by 5 bases; junction bases not matched to a gene: 3. CDR3 coding DNA: TGTGCCAGCAGCGTAGAGTCTAGCGGGAACAATGAGCAGTTCTTC. Translated: CASSVESSGNNEQFF.

Notes on this clonotype: This clone may be a read error of a much larger clone one base away. V is TRBV10-3 and J is TRBJ2-7; 12 bases line up with TRBD2. Germline CDR1 reads ENHRY; CDR2 reads SYGVKD. The CDR3 runs 14 residues. The ends lost 5 bases at V and 5 bases at J; junction bases unmatched: 4. CDR3 in amino acids: CAISPSGRADEQYF. The CDR3 DNA follows: TGTGCCATCAGTCCTAGCGGGAGGGCCGACGAGCAGTACTTC.

This clonotype was detected ten times or more. The chain combines TRBV6-1 with TRBJ1-6, with 7 bases aligning to TRBD1. The CDR3 totals 14 residues. CDR1 is MNHNS and CDR2 is SASEGT in the germline V gene. V lost 2 bases, J lost 10 bases, and 5 bases stayed unmatched. CDR3 sequence (DNA): TGTGCCAGCAGTGAATTAGGGGGCGGGTCACCCCTCCACTTT. Its protein product is CASSELGGGSPLHF.

Ten or more counts support this clonotype. The rearrangement uses TRBV4-1 and TRBJ2-1, with TRBD2 identical over 13 bases. The CDR3 consists of 17 residues. CDR1 is MGHRA and CDR2 is YSYEKL in the germline V gene. Unmatched junction bases numbered 11, after V lost 4 bases and J lost 8 bases. The CDR3 DNA is TGCGCCAGCAGCCGGTCAACTAGCGGGAGGGCCGTAGATGAGCAGTTCTTC. Its translation is CASSRSTSGRAVDEQFF.

The V gene is TRBV15, the J gene TRBJ1-2, with D uncertain. The CDR3 has 15 amino acids. Deletions cut 3 bases from V and 10 bases from J, with 21 bases between. The V gene's germline CDR1 is LNHNV and CDR2 YYDKDF (reference sequence). The CDR3 here is CATSSIRHRGESYTF. CDR3 DNA sequence: TGTGCCACCAGCAGCATACGACATCGTGGTGAATCCTACACCTTC.

This clonotype was observed many times. The chain joins TRBV9 to TRBJ2-1, with 8 nucleotides matching TRBD2. The CDR3 length is 15 residues. Unmatched junction bases numbered 12, after V lost 3 bases and J lost 10 bases. Germline CDR1 and CDR2: SGDLS and YYNGEE. CDR3 sequence: CASSAGLAMGGEQFF. Written as DNA, the CDR3 is TGTGCCAGCAGCGCCGGACTAGCCATGGGGGGCGAGCAGTTCTTC. The variable domain in full, with the rest retrieved from reference TRBV9 and TRBJ2-1, is DSGVTQTPKHLITATGQRVTLRCSPRSGDLSVYWYQQSLDQGLQFLIQYYNGEERAKGNILERFSAQQFPDLHSELNLSSLELGDSALYFCASSAGLAMGGEQFFGPGTRLTVL.